The 25 T cell receptor beta chains listed next were all sequenced from one sample in a study of CXCR3-negative and CXCR3-positive naive CD8 T cells (dated by TCRdb to 2018 to 2020). What the authors observed across the whole study: TRB CDR3s from CXCR3-positive naive cells showed higher hydrophobicity (lower Kidera factor 4), lower energy, and higher strength and volume indices than CXCR3-negative naive cells.

Sequencing took place on a NextSeq 550. The Human TCR Profiling Kit (MiLaboratory) was used to make UMI-labeled 5' RACE TRB cDNA libraries. Following TCRdb reprocessing, every CDR3 protein sequence forms one entry, and DNA is not provided. This sample's listing comprises 75,000 to 100,000 distinct CDR3 sequences. The top ten clonotypes cover approximately 1.1% of the sample. Antigens for these TCRs are unknown. Sequencing was performed on naive CXCR3+ CD8+ T cells from blood. Read against the paper, the sample's cell subset or site label means: CD45RO-CCR7+CD27+CD95- naive CD8+ T cells expressing CXCR3 (TNR3+). The receptors were sampled from a human donor in good health. Some clones in this sample may be carry-over from other donors' samples.

CDR3 in amino acids: CASSSGQDNNSPLHF. The V and J genes are TRBV7-6 and TRBJ1-6; checking the TCRdb D call of TRBD1 is not possible without DNA. This CDR3 region has 15 residues. Per the germline V gene, CDR1 is SGHVS and CDR2 is FNYEAQ.

This chain connects TRBV20-1 to TRBJ2-7; the D call from TCRdb, TRBD1, cannot be confirmed without DNA. CDR1 and CDR2 (germline): DFQATT, SNEGSKA (reference sequence). The CDR3 is made up of 12 amino acids. The CDR3 reads CSAIDSTYEQYF.

The chain links TRBV6-1 to TRBJ2-7; the D call from TCRdb, TRBD1, cannot be confirmed without DNA. Germline values: CDR1 MNHNS, CDR2 SASEGT. This CDR3 region has 16 residues. The CDR3 reads CASNNPGTGGVYEQYF.

The rearrangement joins TRBV28 to TRBJ2-6. Per the germline V gene, CDR1 is MDHEN and CDR2 is SYDVKM. The CDR3 extends over 14 amino acids. The CDR3 sequence is CASTLTSGANVLTF.

V gene TRBV25-1 combines with J gene TRBJ1-6. The CDR3 is 15 amino acids. Germline V lookup: CDR1 MGHDK, CDR2 SYGVNS. CDR3 amino acids: CASSEGQDLNSPLHF.

The rearrangement uses TRBV14 and TRBJ2-5. CDR1 SGHDN and CDR2 FVKESK come from the germline V gene. The CDR3 consists of 12 residues. This chain's CDR3 is CASSQVLETQYF.

This chain connects TRBV20-1 to TRBJ1-4. Germline V CDR1 and CDR2: DFQATT, SNEGSKA (reference sequence). The CDR3 length is 17 residues. The CDR3: CSARLIGLSATNEKLFF.

The gene calls are TRBV20-1 and TRBJ2-1; TCRdb returns TRBD2, unconfirmable since there is no DNA. The CDR3 covers 13 residues. CDR1 DFQATT and CDR2 SNEGSKA come from the germline V gene (reference sequence). CDR3 protein: CSATDREGNEQFF.

The chain is built from TRBV28 and TRBJ1-5. This CDR3 spans 17 amino acids. From germline, CDR1 is MDHEN and CDR2 SYDVKM. CDR3: CASSLGPQPYSNQPQHF.

The chain uses TRBV7-9 and TRBJ2-7; without DNA, the TCRdb call of TRBD2 cannot be checked. CDR3 size: 16 residues. CDR1 is SEHNR, CDR2 FQNEAQ, per germline (reference sequence). The CDR3 loop reads CASSLSTSGGSYEQYF.

The chain combines TRBV29-1 with TRBJ1-1; as DNA is missing, the TRBD1 call by TCRdb cannot be tested. CDR1 is SQVTM and CDR2 is ANQGSEA in the germline V gene. The CDR3 contains 13 residues. This chain's CDR3 is CSVRGGENTEAFF. The full variable domain, its missing parts supplied by reference TRBV29-1 and TRBJ1-1, is SAVISQKPSRDICQRGTSLTIQCQVDSQVTMMFWYRQQPGQSLTLIATANQGSEATYESGFVIDKFPISRPNLTFSTLTVSNMSPEDSSIYLCSVRGGENTEAFFGQGTRLTVV.

This chain joins TRBV11-3 and TRBJ2-7. CDR3 length: 13 residues. Germline V gives CDR1 SGHNT, CDR2 YENEEA. CDR3 loop: CASSPTSNYEQYF.

The V and J genes are TRBV20-1 and TRBJ2-5; no DNA is available, so the TRBD2 call from TCRdb remains unchecked. The CDR3 has 18 amino acids. Germline V gives CDR1 DFQATT, CDR2 SNEGSKA (reference sequence). The CDR3 here is CSARVTSGGLNMQETQYF.

The chain recombines TRBV27 with TRBJ2-7. Looked up from germline, CDR1 is MNHEY and CDR2 is SMNVEV (reference sequence). The CDR3 runs 13 residues. CDR3 in amino acids: CASSPGTLYEQYF.

The rearrangement joins TRBV7-9 to TRBJ2-5; TCRdb gives TRBD1 as the D gene, but with no DNA this cannot be confirmed. Germline CDR1 SEHNR, CDR2 FQNEAQ (reference sequence). The CDR3 spans 14 residues. The CDR3 region is CASSFAGTEETQYF.

The genes are TRBV12-3 or TRBV12-4 and TRBJ2-7; TCRdb lists TRBD1, though no DNA is available to test this call. This CDR3 contains 16 residues. The CDR3 region is CASSRGKGTGAYEQYF.

This chain joins TRBV19 and TRBJ2-2; TCRdb calls TRBD1, which cannot be checked without DNA. The CDR3 runs to 14 residues. Germline loops: CDR1 LNHDA, CDR2 SQIVND (reference sequence). The CDR3 reads CASTGLANTGELFF.

J is TRBJ1-4 and V is TRBV7-2; the TRBD1 assignment by TCRdb is unverifiable without DNA. In germline, CDR1 is SGHTA, CDR2 FQGNSA. The CDR3 contains 15 residues. The CDR3 region is CASSQLADRREKLFF.

The V call is TRBV7-3, the J call TRBJ1-4; there is no DNA to check the TCRdb D call of TRBD1. CDR1 is SGHTA and CDR2 is FQGTGA in the germline V gene. CDR3 length: 15 amino acids. This CDR3 reads CASSPPHATNEKLFF.

The CDR3 loop is CAMGLGDEQFF. The chain links TRBV10-3 to TRBJ2-1; TCRdb's D call of TRBD1 is untestable without DNA. This CDR3 is 11 amino acids long. CDR1 and CDR2 (germline): ENHRY, SYGVKD.

The CDR3: CASSQQGEARDEQFF. The rearrangement links TRBV4-1 to TRBJ2-1; TCRdb calls TRBD1, which cannot be checked without DNA. CDR3 length equals 15 residues. Per germline, CDR1 MGHRA and CDR2 YSYEKL.

This chain joins TRBV6-6 and TRBJ2-3. Per the germline V gene, CDR1 is MNHNY and CDR2 is SVGAGI (reference sequence). The CDR3 extends over 13 amino acids. CDR3: CASSSDLTDTQYF.

The chain uses TRBV6-2 or TRBV6-3 and TRBJ2-3; TCRdb outputs TRBD2, but without DNA this stays unchecked. Germline CDR1 reads MNHEY; CDR2 reads SVGEGT. This CDR3 region has 17 residues. This CDR3 is CASNSTSGAFSTDTQYF.

V gene TRBV12-3 or TRBV12-4 combines with J gene TRBJ2-7; TCRdb's D gene call, TRBD1, goes unchecked for lack of DNA. This CDR3 contains 13 residues. This CDR3 reads CASTRDRVYEQYF.

This CDR3 is CASSTLGGNEQFF. V gene TRBV6-5 combines with J gene TRBJ2-1; TCRdb's D call of TRBD1 is untestable without DNA. CDR3 size: 13 residues. Germline V lookup: CDR1 MNHEY, CDR2 SVGAGI.